This TCR beta chain is from a study of blood T cell repertoires in COVID-19. Two negative PCRs, clearance, or symptom resolution were required of recovered Cohort 3 donors. Clones were read by immunoSEQ multiplex PCR, and TCRdb kept only the in-frame ones, dropping some. The sample includes around 430,000 clones, approximately 87% of them seen just once. V was shortened by 0 bases and J by 0 bases, with 6 bases between the two germline ends. The germline gives CDR1 LGHNA, CDR2 YSLEER. The CDR3 is 15 amino acids. The V call is TRBV4-3, the J call TRBJ1-3; D is undetermined. This sequence was found in a woman aged 45-65 years who had recovered from COVID-19. Input material: PBMCs or T cells enriched from blood (not recorded which). CDR3 bases: TGCGCCAGCAGCCAAGACGCCAGCTCTGGAAACACCATATATTTT. Translated, it gives CASSQDASSGNTIYF.